The 10 T cell receptor beta chains below were found in one sample sequenced in a study of T cell responses to AZD1222 COVID-19 vaccine. Method: immunoSEQ multiplex PCR; TCRdb's copy keeps in-frame clones and lacks some. The sample carries about 150,000 clones, roughly 90% recorded once. The sample here was peripheral blood, taken on day 0 of AZD1222 vaccination. Source of these receptors: an adult in good health.

The chain carries TRBV11-1 and TRBJ1-2; the D gene is possibly TRBD1 (6 bases). The germline V and J ends were trimmed by 2 bases and 4 bases, with 11 bases remaining between them. Germline-derived CDR1 and CDR2 are SGHAT and FQDESV (reference sequence). This CDR3 spans 14 amino acids. CDR3 sequence (DNA): TGTGCCAGCAGCTTAACGACAGGTTCCTATGGCTACACCTTC. Its translation is CASSLTTGSYGYTF.

The chain has TRBV20-1 and TRBJ2-1; TRBD2 matches 9 bases. The CDR3 runs to 15 residues. V was clipped by 3 bases and J by 3 bases; unmatched bases: 6. CDR1 is DFQATT, CDR2 SNEGSKA, per germline (reference sequence). The CDR3 nucleotides read TGCAGTGCTAGTGCTCTAGCGGGGATCTACAATGAGCAGTTCTTC. It translates to CSASALAGIYNEQFF.

The CDR3 loop reads CAWNSAGRGYTEAFF. For the CDR3, the DNA is TGTGCCTGGAATTCGGCGGGGCGGGGGTACACTGAAGCTTTCTTT. The chain employs TRBV30 and TRBJ1-1; D is perhaps TRBD1 (5 bases). The V end lost 4 bases, the J end lost 3 bases, and 18 bases lay between the germline ends. The CDR3 has 15 amino acids. In germline, CDR1 is GTSNPN, CDR2 SVGIG (reference sequence).

The chain combines TRBV30 with TRBJ2-7; no clear D. V was clipped by 4 bases and J by 0 bases, with 10 bases between them. The CDR3 length is 13 residues. The germline CDR1 and CDR2 sequences are GTSNPN and SVGIG (reference sequence). The CDR3 region is CAWNQGGSYEQYF. The CDR3 DNA is TGTGCCTGGAATCAAGGCGGCTCCTACGAGCAGTACTTC.

The chain couples TRBV10-3 to TRBJ2-5; 10 bases are a match to TRBD2. This CDR3 has 12 residues. Trimming at V came to 10 bases and at J to 3 bases, leaving 2 bases not matched to a gene. Germline CDR1 is ENHRY and CDR2 is SYGVKD. The CDR3 region is CASSGGEETQYF. In nucleotides, the CDR3 is TGTGCCAGCAGCGGGGGGGAAGAGACCCAGTACTTC.

This clone turned up a few times. The chain is built from TRBV5-1 and TRBJ2-2, with D possibly matching TRBD1 (6 bases). Trimming cost V 7 bases and J 0 bases, with 10 bases left between them. The CDR3 is 14 residues long. CDR1 is SGHRS and CDR2 is YFSETQ in the germline V gene. CDR3: CASRQEANTGELFF. CDR3 DNA sequence: TGCGCCAGCCGACAGGAGGCGAACACCGGGGAGCTGTTTTTT.

The chain couples TRBV6-5 to TRBJ2-1; possible D gene TRBD2, 5 bases. The CDR3 is 15 amino acids. V was pared by 6 bases and J by 5 bases, with 17 bases between. CDR1 and CDR2 (germline): MNHEY, SVGAGI. DNA for the CDR3: TGTGCCAGCAGCCACCTGGCCGGGGTAAACAATGAGCAGTTCTTC. Translated: CASSHLAGVNNEQFF.

This chain joins TRBV19 and TRBJ1-5, with D perhaps matching TRBD1 (6 bases). The length of the CDR3 is 14 residues. Trimming left V 1 base short and J 7 bases short, with 11 bases between. Germline CDR1 reads LNHDA; CDR2 reads SQIVND (reference sequence). CDR3 nucleotide sequence: TGTGCCAGTAGTATAGGGGGCAGGGGACAGCCCCAGCATTTT. It translates to CASSIGGRGQPQHF. The full variable domain, rest sourced from reference TRBV19 and TRBJ1-5, is DGGITQSPKYLFRKEGQNVTLSCEQNLNHDAMYWYRQDPGQGLRLIYYSQIVNDFQKGDIAEGYSVSREKKESFPLTVTSAQKNPTAFYLCASSIGGRGQPQHFGDGTRLSIL.

The chain is built from TRBV11-2 and TRBJ1-2; 10 bases line up with TRBD1. V shed 5 bases, J shed 3 bases, and the junction held 6 bases outside the gene matches. Germline V gene lookup returns CDR1 SGHAT and CDR2 FQNNGV. This CDR3 is built from 15 residues. The CDR3 reads CASSKWDRGDYGYTF. In DNA form, the CDR3 reads TGTGCCAGCAGCAAATGGGACAGGGGAGACTATGGCTACACCTTC. Looking up the rest from reference TRBV11-2 and TRBJ1-2 gives the full variable domain: EAGVAQSPRYKIIEKRQSVAFWCNPISGHATLYWYQQILGQGPKLLIQFQNNGVVDDSQLPKDRFSAERLKGVDSTLKIQPAKLEDSAVYLCASSKWDRGDYGYTFGSGTRLTVV.

This rearrangement joins TRBV30 to TRBJ1-6; no clear D. There are 15 residues in the CDR3. Trimming shortened V by 3 bases and J by 5 bases, and 14 bases separated the two germline ends. Germline V gene lookup returns CDR1 GTSNPN and CDR2 SVGIG (reference sequence). The CDR3 loop is CAWRGLGPNNSPLHF. The CDR3 bases are TGTGCCTGGAGGGGATTGGGCCCGAATAATTCACCCCTCCACTTT.